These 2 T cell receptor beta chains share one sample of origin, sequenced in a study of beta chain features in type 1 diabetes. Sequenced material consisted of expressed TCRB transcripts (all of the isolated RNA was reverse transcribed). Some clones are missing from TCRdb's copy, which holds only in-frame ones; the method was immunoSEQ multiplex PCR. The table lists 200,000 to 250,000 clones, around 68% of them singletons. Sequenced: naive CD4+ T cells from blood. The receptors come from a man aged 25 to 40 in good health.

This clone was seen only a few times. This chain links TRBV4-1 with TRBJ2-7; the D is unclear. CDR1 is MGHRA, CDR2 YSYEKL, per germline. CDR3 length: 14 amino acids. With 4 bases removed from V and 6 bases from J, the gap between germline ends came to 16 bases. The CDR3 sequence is CASSRGPWTGEQYF. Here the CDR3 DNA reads TGCGCCAGCAGCCGCGGACCCTGGACGGGCGAGCAGTACTTC.

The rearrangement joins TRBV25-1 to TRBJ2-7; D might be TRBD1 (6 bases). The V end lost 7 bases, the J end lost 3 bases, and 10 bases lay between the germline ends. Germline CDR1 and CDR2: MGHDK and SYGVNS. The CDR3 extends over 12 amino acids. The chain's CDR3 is CASTSTGYEQYF. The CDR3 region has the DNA TGTGCCAGCACGTCGACAGGCTACGAGCAGTACTTC.